The clone carrying this T cell receptor (beta chain) was observed a single time. Antigen: not known. This specimen belongs to a study of OX40 agonist ivuxolimab in advanced cancers. Study observations and caveats: Relative to CD4+ cells, CD8+ T cells on average had more expanded clones.

Some clones are missing from TCRdb's copy, which holds only in-frame ones; the method was immunoSEQ multiplex PCR. The sample yields fewer than 85,000 clones, approximately 90% seen once. This clonotype originated in an adult with an advanced solid tumor such as melanoma, head and neck, liver or kidney cancer. The specimen comprised CD4+ or CD8+ T cells sorted from blood, sampled in a trial of the OX40 agonist ivuxolimab.

CDR3 in amino acids: CASSFAAGRYEQYF. As DNA, the CDR3 is TGTGCCAGCAGCTTTGCGGCGGGGCGGTACGAGCAGTACTTC. The chain uses TRBV13 and TRBJ2-7, with D perhaps matching TRBD2 (6 bases). V lost 3 bases and J lost 4, with 13 bases in between. CDR1 is PRHDT, CDR2 FYEKMQ, per germline (reference sequence). This CDR3 contains 14 residues. Full variable domain (missing parts from reference TRBV13 and TRBJ2-7): AAGVIQSPRHLIKEKRETATLKCYPIPRHDTVYWYQQGPGQDPQFLISFYEKMQSDKGSIPDRFSAQQFSDYHSELNMSSLELGDSALYFCASSFAAGRYEQYFGPGTRLTVT.